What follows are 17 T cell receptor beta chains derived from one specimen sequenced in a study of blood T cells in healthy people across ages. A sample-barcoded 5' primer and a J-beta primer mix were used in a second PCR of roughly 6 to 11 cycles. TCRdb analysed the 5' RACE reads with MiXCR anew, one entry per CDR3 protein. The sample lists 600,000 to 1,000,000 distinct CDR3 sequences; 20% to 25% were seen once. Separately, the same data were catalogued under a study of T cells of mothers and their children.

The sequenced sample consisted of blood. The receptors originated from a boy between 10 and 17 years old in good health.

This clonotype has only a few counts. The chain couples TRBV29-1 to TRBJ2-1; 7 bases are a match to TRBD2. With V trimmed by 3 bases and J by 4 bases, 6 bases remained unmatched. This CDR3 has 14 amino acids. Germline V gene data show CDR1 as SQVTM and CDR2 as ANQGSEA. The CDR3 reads CSVDARELYNEQFF. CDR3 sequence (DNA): TGCAGCGTTGATGCGCGGGAGTTGTACAATGAGCAGTTCTTC.

This chain's CDR3 is CASSQEPGGKDEQYF. The CDR3 nucleotides read TGCGCCAGCAGCCAAGAGCCAGGGGGCAAAGACGAGCAGTACTTC. The genes are TRBV4-1 and TRBJ2-5; the match to TRBD1 covers 8 bases. The J call may be in error: the DNA end matches TRBJ2-7 better. This CDR3 contains 15 residues. CDR1 is MGHRA and CDR2 is YSYEKL in the germline V gene.

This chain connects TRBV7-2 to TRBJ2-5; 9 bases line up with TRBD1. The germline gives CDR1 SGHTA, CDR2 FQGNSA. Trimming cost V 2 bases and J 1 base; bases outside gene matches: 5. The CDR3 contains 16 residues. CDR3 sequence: CASSLLGTGLQETQYF. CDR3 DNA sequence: TGTGCCAGCAGCTTACTGGGGACAGGGCTCCAAGAGACCCAGTACTTC.

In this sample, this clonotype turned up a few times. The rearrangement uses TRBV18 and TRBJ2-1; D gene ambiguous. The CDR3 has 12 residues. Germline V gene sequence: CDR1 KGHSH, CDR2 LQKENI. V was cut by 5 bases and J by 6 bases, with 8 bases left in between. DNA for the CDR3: TGTGCCAGCTCAGAAGACGTCAATGAGCAGTTCTTC. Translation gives CASSEDVNEQFF.

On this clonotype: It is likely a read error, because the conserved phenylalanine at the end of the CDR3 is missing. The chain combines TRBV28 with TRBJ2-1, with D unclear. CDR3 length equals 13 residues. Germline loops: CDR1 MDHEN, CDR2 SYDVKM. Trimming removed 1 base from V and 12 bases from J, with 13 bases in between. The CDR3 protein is CASSLYPWAGQFL. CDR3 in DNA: TGTGCCAGCAGTTTATATCCCTGGGCCGGGCAGTTCTTA.

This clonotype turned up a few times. The CDR3 protein is CASSSLVQGSRYEQYF. CDR3 DNA: TGTGCCAGCAGTTCGCTAGTTCAGGGCTCAAGGTACGAGCAGTACTTC. This rearrangement joins TRBV12-3 or TRBV12-4 to TRBJ2-5; D perhaps matches TRBD1 (5 bases). The last part of the DNA fits TRBJ2-7 better; the J call may be wrong. The CDR3 spans 16 residues.

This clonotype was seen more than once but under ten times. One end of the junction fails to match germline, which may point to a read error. CDR3 residues: CSVQPDPGLGGYTF. CDR3 nucleotide sequence: TGCAGCGTTCAACCAGACCCTGGTTTGGGTGGCTATACCTTC. This sequence joins TRBV29-1 and TRBJ1-2; D is ambiguous. CDR3 length: 14 amino acids. The germline V gene has CDR1 SQVTM and CDR2 ANQGSEA.

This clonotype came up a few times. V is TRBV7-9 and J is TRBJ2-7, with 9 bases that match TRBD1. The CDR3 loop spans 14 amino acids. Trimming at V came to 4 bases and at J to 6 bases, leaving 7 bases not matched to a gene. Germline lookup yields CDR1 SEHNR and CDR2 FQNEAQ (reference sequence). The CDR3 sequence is CASSWMGQGGEQYF. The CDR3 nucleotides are TGTGCCAGCAGCTGGATGGGACAGGGTGGCGAGCAGTACTTC.

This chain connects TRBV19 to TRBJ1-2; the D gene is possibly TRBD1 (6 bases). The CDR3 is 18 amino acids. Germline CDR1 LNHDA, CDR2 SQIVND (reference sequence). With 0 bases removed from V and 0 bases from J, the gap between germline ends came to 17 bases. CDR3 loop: CASSIEADRTIANYGYTF. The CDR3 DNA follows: TGTGCCAGTAGTATAGAAGCGGACAGAACGATAGCTAACTATGGCTACACCTTC.

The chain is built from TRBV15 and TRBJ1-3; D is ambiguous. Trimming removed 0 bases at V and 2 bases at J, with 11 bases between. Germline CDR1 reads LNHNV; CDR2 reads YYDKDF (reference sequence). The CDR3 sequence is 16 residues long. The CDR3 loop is CATSREIGLTGNTIYF. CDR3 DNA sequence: TGTGCCACCAGCAGAGAGATAGGGTTAACTGGAAACACCATATATTTT.

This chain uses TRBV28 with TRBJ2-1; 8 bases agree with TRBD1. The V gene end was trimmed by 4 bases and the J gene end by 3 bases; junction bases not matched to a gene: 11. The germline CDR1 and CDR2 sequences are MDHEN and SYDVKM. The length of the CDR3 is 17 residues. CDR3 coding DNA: TGTGCCAGCAGTTCCTCTTCCGGGACAGGCGACTACAATGAGCAGTTCTTC. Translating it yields CASSSSSGTGDYNEQFF.

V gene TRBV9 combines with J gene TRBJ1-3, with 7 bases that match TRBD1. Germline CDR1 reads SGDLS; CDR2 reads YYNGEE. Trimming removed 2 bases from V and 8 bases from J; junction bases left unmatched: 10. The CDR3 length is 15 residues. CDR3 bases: TGTGCCAGCAGCGTGACAGGGATCGGGCGGGACACCATATATTTT. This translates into CASSVTGIGRDTIYF.

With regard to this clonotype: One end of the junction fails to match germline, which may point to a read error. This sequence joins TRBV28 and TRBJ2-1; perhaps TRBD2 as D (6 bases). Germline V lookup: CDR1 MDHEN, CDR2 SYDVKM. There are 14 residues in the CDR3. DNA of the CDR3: TGTGCCAGCAGTCTCAATGGGGGGAACAATGAGCAGTCCTTC. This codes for CASSLNGGNNEQSF. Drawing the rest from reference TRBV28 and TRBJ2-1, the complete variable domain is DVKVTQSSRYLVKRTGEKVFLECVQDMDHENMFWYRQDPGLGLRLIYFSYDVKMKEKGDIPEGYSVSREKKERFSLILESASTNQTSMYLCASSLNGGNNEQSFGPGTRLTVL.

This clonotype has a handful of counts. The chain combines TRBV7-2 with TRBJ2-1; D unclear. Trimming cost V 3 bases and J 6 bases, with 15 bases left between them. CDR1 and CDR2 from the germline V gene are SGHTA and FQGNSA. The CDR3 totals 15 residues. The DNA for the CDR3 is TGTGCCAGCAGCTTGAAGGGAATGGGCTTCAATGAGCAGTTCTTC. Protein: CASSLKGMGFNEQFF.

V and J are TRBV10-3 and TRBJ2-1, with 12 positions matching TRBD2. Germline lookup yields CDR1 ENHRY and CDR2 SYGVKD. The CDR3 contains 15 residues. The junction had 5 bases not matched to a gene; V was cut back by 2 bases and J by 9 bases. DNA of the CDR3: TGTGCCATCAGTGAGGCTAGCGGGAGGGTTACTGAGCAGTTCTTC. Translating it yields CAISEASGRVTEQFF.

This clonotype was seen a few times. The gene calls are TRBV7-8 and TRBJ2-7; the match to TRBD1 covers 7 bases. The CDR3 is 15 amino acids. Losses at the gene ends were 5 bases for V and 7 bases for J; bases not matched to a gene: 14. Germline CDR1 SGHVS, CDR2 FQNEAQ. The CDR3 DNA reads TGTGCCAGCAGCGTAGAGACAGGGCTACATCGGGAGCAGTACTTC. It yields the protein CASSVETGLHREQYF.

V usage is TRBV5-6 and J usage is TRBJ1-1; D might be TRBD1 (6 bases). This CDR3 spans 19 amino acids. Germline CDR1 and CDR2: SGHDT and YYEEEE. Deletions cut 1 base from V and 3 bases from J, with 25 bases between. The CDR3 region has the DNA TGTGCCAGCAGCTTGTGGGGGCAGATATTAGGTAGGGGCTACACTGAAGCTTTCTTT. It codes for CASSLWGQILGRGYTEAFF.